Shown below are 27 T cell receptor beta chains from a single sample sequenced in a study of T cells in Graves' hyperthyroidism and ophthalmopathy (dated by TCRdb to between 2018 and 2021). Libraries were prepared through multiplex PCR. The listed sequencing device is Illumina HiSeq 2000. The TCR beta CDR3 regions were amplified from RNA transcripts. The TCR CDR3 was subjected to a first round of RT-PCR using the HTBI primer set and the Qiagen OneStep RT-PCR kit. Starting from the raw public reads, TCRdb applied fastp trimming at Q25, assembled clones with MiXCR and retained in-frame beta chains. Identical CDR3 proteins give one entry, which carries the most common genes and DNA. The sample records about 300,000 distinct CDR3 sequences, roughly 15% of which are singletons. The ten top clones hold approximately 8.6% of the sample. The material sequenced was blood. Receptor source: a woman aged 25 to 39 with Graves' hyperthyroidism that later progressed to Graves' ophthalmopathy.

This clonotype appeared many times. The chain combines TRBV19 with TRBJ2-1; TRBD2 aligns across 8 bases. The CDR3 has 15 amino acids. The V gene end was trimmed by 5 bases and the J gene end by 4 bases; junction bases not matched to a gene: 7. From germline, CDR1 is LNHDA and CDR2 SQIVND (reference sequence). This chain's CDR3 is CASSYTSGAYNEQFF. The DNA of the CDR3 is TGTGCCAGTAGTTATACTAGCGGAGCGTACAATGAGCAGTTCTTC.

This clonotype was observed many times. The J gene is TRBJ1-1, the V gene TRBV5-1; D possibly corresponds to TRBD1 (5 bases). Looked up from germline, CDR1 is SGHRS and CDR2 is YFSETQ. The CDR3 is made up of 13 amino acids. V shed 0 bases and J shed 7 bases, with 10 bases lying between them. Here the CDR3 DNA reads TGCGCCAGCAGCTTGGATGCGACAGATGAAGCTTTCTTT. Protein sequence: CASSLDATDEAFF.

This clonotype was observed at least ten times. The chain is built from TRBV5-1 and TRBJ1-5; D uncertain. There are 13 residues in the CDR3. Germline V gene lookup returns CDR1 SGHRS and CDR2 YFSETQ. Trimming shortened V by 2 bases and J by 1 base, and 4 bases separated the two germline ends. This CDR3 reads CASSLNSNQPQHF. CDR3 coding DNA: TGCGCCAGCAGCTTAAACAGCAATCAGCCCCAGCATTTT. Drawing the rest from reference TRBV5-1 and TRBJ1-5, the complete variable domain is KAGVTQTPRYLIKTRGQQVTLSCSPISGHRSVSWYQQTPGQGLQFLFEYFSETQRNKGNFPGRFSGRQFSNSRSEMNVSTLELGDSALYLCASSLNSNQPQHFGDGTRLSIL.

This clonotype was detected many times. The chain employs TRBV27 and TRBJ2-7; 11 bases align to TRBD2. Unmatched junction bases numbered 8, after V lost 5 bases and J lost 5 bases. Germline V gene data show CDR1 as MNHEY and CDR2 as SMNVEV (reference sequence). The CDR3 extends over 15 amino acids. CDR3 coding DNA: TGTGCCAGCAGTGCCTTAGCGGGAGGGCCCCACGAGCAGTACTTC. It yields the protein CASSALAGGPHEQYF.

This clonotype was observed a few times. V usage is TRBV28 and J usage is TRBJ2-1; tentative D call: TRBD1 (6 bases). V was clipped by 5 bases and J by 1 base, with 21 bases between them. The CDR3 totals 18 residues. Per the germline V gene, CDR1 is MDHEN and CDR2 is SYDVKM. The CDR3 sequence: CASSQDRQVSRSYNEQFF. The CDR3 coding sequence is TGTGCCAGCAGTCAAGACAGACAGGTGTCTCGGTCCTACAATGAGCAGTTCTTC.

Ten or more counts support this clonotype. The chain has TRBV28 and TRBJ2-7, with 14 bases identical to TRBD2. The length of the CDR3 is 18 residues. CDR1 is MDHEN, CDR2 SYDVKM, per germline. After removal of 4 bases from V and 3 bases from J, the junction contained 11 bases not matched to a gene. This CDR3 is CASSSKGPGTSGSYEQYF. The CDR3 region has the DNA TGTGCCAGCAGTTCCAAAGGCCCCGGGACTAGCGGGAGCTACGAGCAGTACTTC.

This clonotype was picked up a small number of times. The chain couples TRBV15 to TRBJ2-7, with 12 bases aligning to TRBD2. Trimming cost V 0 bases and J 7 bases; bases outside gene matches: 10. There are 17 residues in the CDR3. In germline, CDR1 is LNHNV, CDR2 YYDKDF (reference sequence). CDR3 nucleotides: TGTGCCACCAGCAGAGATATGAGACTAGCGGGAGTAGGGGAGCAGTACTTC. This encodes CATSRDMRLAGVGEQYF. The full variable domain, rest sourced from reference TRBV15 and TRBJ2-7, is DAMVIQNPRYQVTQFGKPVTLSCSQTLNHNVMYWYQQKSSQAPKLLFHYYDKDFNNEADTPDNFQSRRPNTSFCFLDIRSPGLGDTAMYLCATSRDMRLAGVGEQYFGPGTRLTVT.

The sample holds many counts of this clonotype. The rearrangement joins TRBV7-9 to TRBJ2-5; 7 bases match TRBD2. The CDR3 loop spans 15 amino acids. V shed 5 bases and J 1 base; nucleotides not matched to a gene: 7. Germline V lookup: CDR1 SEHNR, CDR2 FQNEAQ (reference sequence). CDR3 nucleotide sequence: TGTGCCAGCAGCCGGGCCGGACTAGGCCAAGAGACCCAGTACTTC. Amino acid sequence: CASSRAGLGQETQYF.

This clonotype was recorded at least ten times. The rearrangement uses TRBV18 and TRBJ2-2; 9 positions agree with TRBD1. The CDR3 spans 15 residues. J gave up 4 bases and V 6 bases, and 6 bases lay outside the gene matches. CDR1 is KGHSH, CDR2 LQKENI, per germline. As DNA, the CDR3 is TGTGCCAGCTCGATGGACAGGGGTTTCACCGGGGAGCTGTTTTTT. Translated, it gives CASSMDRGFTGELFF. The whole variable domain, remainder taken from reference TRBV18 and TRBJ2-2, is NAGVMQNPRHLVRRRGQEARLRCSPMKGHSHVYWYRQLPEEGLKFMVYLQKENIIDESGMPKERFSAEFPKEGPSILRIQQVVRGDSAAYFCASSMDRGFTGELFFGEGSRLTVL.

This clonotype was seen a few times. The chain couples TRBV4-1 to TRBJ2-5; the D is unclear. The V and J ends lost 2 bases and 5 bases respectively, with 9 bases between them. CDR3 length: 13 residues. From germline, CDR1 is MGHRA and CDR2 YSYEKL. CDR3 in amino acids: CASSQQDRETQYF. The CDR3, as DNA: TGCGCCAGCAGCCAACAAGACCGGGAGACCCAGTACTTC.

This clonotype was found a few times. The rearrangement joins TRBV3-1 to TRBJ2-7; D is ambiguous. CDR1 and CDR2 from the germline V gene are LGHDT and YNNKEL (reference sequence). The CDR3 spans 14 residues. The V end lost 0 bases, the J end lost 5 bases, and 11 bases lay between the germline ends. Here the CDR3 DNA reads TGTGCCAGCAGCCAAGAACGGGTCAACCACGAGCAGTACTTC. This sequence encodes CASSQERVNHEQYF.

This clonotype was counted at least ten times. CDR3 amino acids: CASSSIGDEQYF. For the CDR3, the DNA is TGTGCCAGCAGCTCAATAGGGGACGAGCAGTACTTC. The chain employs TRBV7-2 and TRBJ2-7; TRBD1 is a possible D gene (5 bases). This CDR3 has 12 residues. Trimming shortened V by 4 bases and J by 5 bases, and 9 bases separated the two germline ends. Germline CDR1 is SGHTA and CDR2 is FQGNSA. Supplemented by reference TRBV7-2 and TRBJ2-7, the full variable domain reads GAGVSQSPSNKVTEKGKDVELRCDPISGHTALYWYRQSLGQGLEFLIYFQGNSAPDKSGLPSDRFSAERTGGSVSTLTIQRTQQEDSAVYLCASSSIGDEQYFGPGTRLTVT.

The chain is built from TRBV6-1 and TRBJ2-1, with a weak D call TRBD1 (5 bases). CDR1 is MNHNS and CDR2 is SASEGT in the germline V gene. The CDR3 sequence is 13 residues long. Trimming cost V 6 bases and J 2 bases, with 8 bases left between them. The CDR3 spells CASSTTAYNEQFF. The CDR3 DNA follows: TGTGCCAGCAGCACGACAGCCTACAATGAGCAGTTCTTC.

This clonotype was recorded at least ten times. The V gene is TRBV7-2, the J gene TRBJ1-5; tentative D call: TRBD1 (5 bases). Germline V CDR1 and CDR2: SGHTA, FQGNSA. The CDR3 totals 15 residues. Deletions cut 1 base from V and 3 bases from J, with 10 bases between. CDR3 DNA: TGTGCCAGCAGCTTAGGGGGCTCTAACAATCAGCCCCAGCATTTT. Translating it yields CASSLGGSNNQPQHF.

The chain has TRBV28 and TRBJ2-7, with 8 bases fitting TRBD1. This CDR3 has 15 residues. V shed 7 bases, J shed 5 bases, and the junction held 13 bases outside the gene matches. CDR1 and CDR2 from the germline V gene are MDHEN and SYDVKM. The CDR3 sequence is CASTSRRTGSDEQYF. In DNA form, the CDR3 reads TGTGCCAGCACCTCGCGCCGGACAGGGAGCGACGAGCAGTACTTC. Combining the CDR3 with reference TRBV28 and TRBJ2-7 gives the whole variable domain DVKVTQSSRYLVKRTGEKVFLECVQDMDHENMFWYRQDPGLGLRLIYFSYDVKMKEKGDIPEGYSVSREKKERFSLILESASTNQTSMYLCASTSRRTGSDEQYFGPGTRLTVT.

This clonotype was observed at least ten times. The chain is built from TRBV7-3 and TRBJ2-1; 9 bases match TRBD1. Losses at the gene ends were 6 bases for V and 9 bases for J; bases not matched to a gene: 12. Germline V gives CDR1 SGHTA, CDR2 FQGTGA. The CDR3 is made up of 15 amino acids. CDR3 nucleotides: TGTGCCAGCAGTTTTGGACAGGGGTTTATGAGTGAGCAGTTCTTC. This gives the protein CASSFGQGFMSEQFF.

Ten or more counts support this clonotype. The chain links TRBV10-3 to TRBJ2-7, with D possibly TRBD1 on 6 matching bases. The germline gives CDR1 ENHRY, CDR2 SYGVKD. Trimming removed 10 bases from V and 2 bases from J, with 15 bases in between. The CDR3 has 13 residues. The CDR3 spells CATHDRQTYEQYF. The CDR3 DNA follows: TGTGCCACCCATGACAGGCAGACCTACGAGCAGTACTTC.

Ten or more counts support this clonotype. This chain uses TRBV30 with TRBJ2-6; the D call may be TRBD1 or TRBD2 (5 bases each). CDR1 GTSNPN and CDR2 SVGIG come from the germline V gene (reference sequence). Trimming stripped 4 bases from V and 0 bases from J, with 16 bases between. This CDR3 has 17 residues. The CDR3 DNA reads TGTGCCTGGAACCCGGGACGGGTTCTCTCTGGGGCCAACGTCCTGACTTTC. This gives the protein CAWNPGRVLSGANVLTF.

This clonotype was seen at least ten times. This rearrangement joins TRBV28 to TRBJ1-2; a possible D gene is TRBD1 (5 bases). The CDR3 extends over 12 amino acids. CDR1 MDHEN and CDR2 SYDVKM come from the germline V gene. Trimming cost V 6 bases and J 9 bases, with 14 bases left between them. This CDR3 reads CASSPGAVRYTF. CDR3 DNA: TGTGCCAGCAGCCCCGGGGCGGTGCGCTACACCTTC.

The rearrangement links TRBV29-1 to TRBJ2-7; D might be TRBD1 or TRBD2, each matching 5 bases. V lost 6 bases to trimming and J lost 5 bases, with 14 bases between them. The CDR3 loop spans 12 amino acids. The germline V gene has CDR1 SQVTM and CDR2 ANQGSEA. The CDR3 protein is CSVRDPQNEQYF. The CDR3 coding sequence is TGCAGCGTGAGGGACCCACAGAACGAGCAGTACTTC.

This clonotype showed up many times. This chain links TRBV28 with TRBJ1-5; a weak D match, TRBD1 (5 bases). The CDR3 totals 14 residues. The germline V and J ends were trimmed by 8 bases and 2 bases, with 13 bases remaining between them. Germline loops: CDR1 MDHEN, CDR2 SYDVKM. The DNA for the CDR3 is TGTGCCAGCGGTGGGGGGTTAGGCAATCAGCCCCAGCATTTT. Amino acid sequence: CASGGGLGNQPQHF.

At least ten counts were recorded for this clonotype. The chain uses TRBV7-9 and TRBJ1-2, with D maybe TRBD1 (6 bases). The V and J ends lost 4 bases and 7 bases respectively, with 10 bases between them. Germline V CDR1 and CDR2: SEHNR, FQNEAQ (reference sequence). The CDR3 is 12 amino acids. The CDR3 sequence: CASSYRDFGYTF. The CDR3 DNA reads TGTGCCAGCAGCTACAGGGATTTTGGCTACACCTTC.

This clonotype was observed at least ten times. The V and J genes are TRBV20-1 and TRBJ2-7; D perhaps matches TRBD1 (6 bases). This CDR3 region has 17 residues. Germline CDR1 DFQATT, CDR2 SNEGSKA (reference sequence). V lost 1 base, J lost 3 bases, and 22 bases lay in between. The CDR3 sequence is CSARARSLTGSNYEQYF. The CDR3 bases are TGCAGTGCTAGAGCCCGATCCCTTACAGGGTCCAACTACGAGCAGTACTTC.

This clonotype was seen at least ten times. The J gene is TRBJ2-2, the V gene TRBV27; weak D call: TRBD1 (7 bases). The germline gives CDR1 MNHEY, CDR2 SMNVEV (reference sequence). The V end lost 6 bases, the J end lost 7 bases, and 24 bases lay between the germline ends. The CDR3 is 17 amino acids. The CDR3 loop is CASSWGDGTVYGGELFF. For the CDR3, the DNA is TGTGCCAGCAGCTGGGGGGACGGGACAGTCTATGGCGGGGAGCTGTTTTTT.

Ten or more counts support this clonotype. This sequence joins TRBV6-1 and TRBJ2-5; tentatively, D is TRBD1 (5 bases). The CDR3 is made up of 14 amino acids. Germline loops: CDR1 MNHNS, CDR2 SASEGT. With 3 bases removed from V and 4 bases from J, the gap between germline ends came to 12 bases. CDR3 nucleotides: TGTGCCAGCAGTGACGAATGGGGCAGAGAGACCCAGTACTTC. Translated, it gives CASSDEWGRETQYF.

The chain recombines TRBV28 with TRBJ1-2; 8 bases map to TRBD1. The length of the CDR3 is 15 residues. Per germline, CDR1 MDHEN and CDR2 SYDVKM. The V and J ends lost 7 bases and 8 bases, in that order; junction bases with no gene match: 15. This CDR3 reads CASKIPQGDWRGYTF. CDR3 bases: TGTGCCAGCAAAATACCACAGGGGGATTGGAGGGGCTACACCTTC.

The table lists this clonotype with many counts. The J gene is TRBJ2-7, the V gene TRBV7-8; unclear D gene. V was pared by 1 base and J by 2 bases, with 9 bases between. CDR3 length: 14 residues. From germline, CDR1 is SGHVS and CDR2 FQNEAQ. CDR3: CASSLEIGAYEQYF. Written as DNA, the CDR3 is TGTGCCAGCAGCTTAGAGATCGGAGCCTACGAGCAGTACTTC.